This section outlines one T cell receptor beta chain sequence together with its context. Sequencing used immunoSEQ multiplex PCR; TCRdb keeps in-frame clones, though not all of them. The top ten hold over 2.5% of the sample, which has 95,000 to 150,000 clones, 70% to 90% seen once. The data were taken from a study of control samples from healthy donors and cancer patients. This CDR3 is built from 14 residues. Trimming took 1 base from V and 8 from J, leaving 14 bases between them. Germline V gives CDR1 MGHRA, CDR2 YSYEKL. This chain uses TRBV4-1 with TRBJ1-2, with D tentatively TRBD1 (6 bases). The source material was blood. This TCR derives from a man aged 60-69 years in good health. In DNA form, the CDR3 reads TGCGCCAGCAGCCAAGCACCTTGGGGGCCCGGCTACACCTTC. Translation gives CASSQAPWGPGYTF.